The 27 T cell receptor beta chains below were found in one sample sequenced in a study of blood T cells in healthy people across ages. Combining a sample-barcoded 5' primer with a J-beta primer mix, a second PCR ran for 7 to 11 cycles. TCRdb analysed the 5' RACE reads with MiXCR anew, one entry per CDR3 protein. The data hold around 1,600,000 distinct CDR3 sequences, with 35% to 45% observed a single time. Input material: blood. These receptors all come from a young woman in good health.

This clonotype was found once. V gene TRBV7-3 combines with J gene TRBJ2-3; 7 bases are a match to TRBD2. From germline, CDR1 is SGHTA and CDR2 FQGTGA. The CDR3 length is 17 residues. After removal of 1 base from V and 0 bases from J, the junction contained 7 bases not matched to a gene. The chain's CDR3 is CASSLNPSGSSTDTQYF. CDR3 DNA sequence: TGTGCCAGCAGCTTAAATCCTAGCGGATCTAGCACAGATACGCAGTATTTT.

This sequence joins TRBV3-1 and TRBJ2-1, with D perhaps matching TRBD2 (7 bases). The CDR3 totals 16 residues. V was cut by 4 bases and J by 2 bases, with 15 bases left in between. Germline-derived CDR1 and CDR2 are LGHDT and YNNKEL (reference sequence). The CDR3, as DNA: TGTGCCAGCAGCCCTCCGGCGGGGGCCCCCTACAATGAGCAGTTCTTC. Its translation is CASSPPAGAPYNEQFF.

This clonotype has a handful of counts. The chain employs TRBV7-9 and TRBJ2-7; D is undetermined. The CDR3 runs to 14 residues. CDR1 and CDR2 from the germline V gene are SEHNR and FQNEAQ (reference sequence). The V and J ends lost 2 bases and 4 bases respectively, with 12 bases between them. CDR3 residues: CASSLTSAKYEQYF. In nucleotides, the CDR3 is TGTGCCAGCAGCTTAACTTCCGCCAAGTACGAGCAGTACTTC.

V and J are TRBV28 and TRBJ2-1, with a weak D call TRBD2 (7 bases). V dropped 5 bases and J dropped 6 bases, with 14 bases sitting between them. The CDR3 runs to 14 residues. Germline assignment: CDR1 MDHEN and CDR2 SYDVKM. CDR3 loop: CASSPGGGSNEQFF. The CDR3 bases are TGTGCCAGCAGTCCTGGGGGCGGGAGCAATGAGCAGTTCTTC.

The V gene is TRBV27, the J gene TRBJ2-1; 10 bases agree with TRBD2. CDR3 size: 15 residues. V was clipped by 7 bases and J by 5 bases; unmatched bases: 8. Germline V gene sequence: CDR1 MNHEY, CDR2 SMNVEV (reference sequence). CDR3 nucleotides: TGTGCCAGCAACTCTCGACTAGCGGGCCACAATGAGCAGTTCTTC. Translating gives CASNSRLAGHNEQFF.

This rearrangement joins TRBV4-3 to TRBJ1-2; 11 nucleotides agree with TRBD1. This CDR3 is built from 15 residues. Germline trimming cut 1 base from V and 8 bases from J; bases unmatched to any gene: 6. CDR1 and CDR2 (germline): LGHNA, YSLEER. Here the CDR3 reads CASSQGTGGSCGYTF. The CDR3 nucleotides read TGCGCCAGCAGCCAAGGGACAGGGGGCTCGTGCGGCTACACCTTC.

This clonotype was detected only a few times. J is TRBJ2-1 and V is TRBV6-5; 10 nucleotides match TRBD2. The CDR3 has 15 residues. Looked up from germline, CDR1 is MNHEY and CDR2 is SVGAGI. With 2 bases clipped from V and 8 bases from J, the junction kept 6 bases outside the gene matches. The CDR3 loop reads CASSYPTSGTDEQFF. DNA for the CDR3: TGTGCCAGCAGTTACCCAACTAGCGGGACGGATGAGCAGTTCTTC.

This clonotype was seen more than once but under ten times. The chain carries TRBV20-1 and TRBJ2-7, with 7 bases aligning to TRBD1. The junction had 3 bases not matched to a gene; V was cut back by 1 base and J by 3 bases. CDR1 DFQATT and CDR2 SNEGSKA come from the germline V gene (reference sequence). The CDR3 spans 13 residues. The CDR3 DNA follows: TGCAGTGCTAGAGGGACAGGATACTACGAGCAGTACTTC. Translated: CSARGTGYYEQYF.

The chain joins TRBV20-1 to TRBJ2-5, with a weak D call TRBD2 (5 bases). The germline V gene has CDR1 DFQATT and CDR2 SNEGSKA (reference sequence). Trimming removed 3 bases at V and 6 bases at J, with 11 bases between. The CDR3 is made up of 12 amino acids. CDR3 in DNA: TGCAGTGCTAGTCGTCCGGGGAAGACCCAGTACTTC. Residues: CSASRPGKTQYF.

V usage is TRBV7-2 and J usage is TRBJ2-7; tentatively, D is TRBD1 or TRBD2 (5 bases each). The V gene lost 5 bases and the J gene lost 0 bases, with 17 bases spanning the gap. The CDR3 length is 16 residues. Germline V gene sequence: CDR1 SGHTA, CDR2 FQGNSA. The CDR3: CASSVKLGDYSYEQYF. CDR3 sequence (DNA): TGTGCCAGCAGCGTAAAACTAGGGGATTACTCCTACGAGCAGTACTTC.

This clonotype was observed a single time. The J gene is TRBJ1-3, the V gene TRBV18; D is possibly TRBD1 (6 bases). In germline, CDR1 is KGHSH, CDR2 LQKENI. V was cut by 10 bases and J by 1 base, with 17 bases left in between. The CDR3 runs to 15 residues. The CDR3 loop is CATRILGASGNTIYF. The CDR3 region has the DNA TGTGCCACCCGGATCCTGGGGGCTTCTGGAAACACCATATATTTT.

The chain carries TRBV28 and TRBJ1-1, with a possible D match to TRBD1 (6 bases). Germline assignment: CDR1 MDHEN and CDR2 SYDVKM. The V end lost 2 bases, the J end lost 0 bases, and 16 bases lay between the germline ends. The CDR3 covers 17 residues. This CDR3 reads CASSLGGGGLMNTEAFF. The CDR3 DNA reads as TGTGCCAGCAGTTTAGGGGGCGGCGGCCTTATGAACACTGAAGCTTTCTTT.

This clonotype was recorded a few times. This rearrangement joins TRBV6-2 or TRBV6-3 to TRBJ1-1; D remains ambiguous. The germline V gene encodes CDR1 MNHEY and CDR2 SVGEGT. The CDR3 length is 14 residues. The V end lost 3 bases, the J end lost 5 bases, and 13 bases lay between the germline ends. The CDR3 reads CASSYGQWGTEAFF. CDR3 nucleotide sequence: TGTGCCAGCAGTTATGGGCAGTGGGGTACTGAAGCTTTCTTT.

The sample holds a few counts of this clonotype. J is TRBJ2-2 and V is TRBV19, with 7 positions matching TRBD1. The germline V gene has CDR1 LNHDA and CDR2 SQIVND (reference sequence). The CDR3 loop spans 14 amino acids. The trim removed 8 bases at V and 2 bases at J, leaving 5 bases unmatched. The CDR3 bases are TGTGCCAGTGGTGGGACAGTCAACACCGGGGAGCTGTTTTTT. It specifies CASGGTVNTGELFF.

This clonotype was observed a single time. This chain connects TRBV27 to TRBJ1-6; D gene unclear. V was trimmed by 5 bases and J by 7 bases, leaving 12 bases between them. The V gene's germline CDR1 is MNHEY and CDR2 SMNVEV (reference sequence). This CDR3 has 14 amino acids. The CDR3 sequence is CASSLVRINSPLHF. For the CDR3, the DNA is TGTGCCAGCAGTCTCGTGCGGATCAATTCACCCCTCCACTTT.

This clonotype occurred a few times. The chain links TRBV3-1 to TRBJ2-7; D may be TRBD1 or TRBD2 (6 bases each). Trimming left V 1 base short and J 3 bases short, with 13 bases between. CDR1 LGHDT and CDR2 YNNKEL come from the germline V gene (reference sequence). This CDR3 comprises 15 residues. CDR3 nucleotides: TGTGCCAGCAGCCAAGCGCCACAGGGACTCTACGAGCAGTACTTC. Its protein product is CASSQAPQGLYEQYF.

The chain recombines TRBV5-1 with TRBJ1-5, with a tentative D call TRBD1 (5 bases). In germline, CDR1 is SGHRS, CDR2 YFSETQ. The CDR3 has 14 residues. V shed 0 bases and J shed 8 bases, with 12 bases lying between them. The CDR3 nucleotides are TGCGCCAGCAGCTTGGATCAGGGCGGGAAGCCCCAGCATTTT. It yields the protein CASSLDQGGKPQHF.

The J gene is TRBJ2-3, the V gene TRBV7-2; 9 positions agree with TRBD1. The CDR3 has 14 amino acids. The trim removed 3 bases at V and 6 bases at J, leaving 4 bases unmatched. Germline values: CDR1 SGHTA, CDR2 FQGNSA. The CDR3 here is CASSFDRGGDTQYF. In DNA form, the CDR3 reads TGTGCCAGCAGCTTTGACAGGGGGGGGGATACGCAGTATTTT.

About this clonotype: At one boundary the junction diverges from the germline segment, which might be a read error. The CDR3 DNA follows: TGTGCCGGCAGCTTTGCTAGCGGGAACTACGAGCAGTACTTC. Translation gives CAGSFASGNYEQYF. The rearrangement joins TRBV7-2 to TRBJ2-7; 9 bases are a match to TRBD2. In germline, CDR1 is SGHTA, CDR2 FQGNSA. There are 14 residues in the CDR3.

This clonotype was found a few times. V and J are TRBV3-1 and TRBJ2-3; 9 bases agree with TRBD2. V was clipped by 0 bases and J by 4 bases; unmatched bases: 8. Germline V lookup: CDR1 LGHDT, CDR2 YNNKEL (reference sequence). The CDR3 runs to 17 residues. CDR3 sequence (DNA): TGTGCCAGCAGCCAAGATCTAGGCGGGGGGGCCGCAGATACGCAGTATTTT. Translation gives CASSQDLGGGAADTQYF.

The rearrangement links TRBV6-2 or TRBV6-3 to TRBJ2-1; D is tentatively TRBD1 or TRBD2 (5 bases each). Trimming pared 10 bases from V and 8 bases from J, leaving 18 bases between. CDR1 and CDR2 (germline): MNHEY, SVGEGT. This CDR3 has 13 amino acids. The CDR3 region is CAIEGPPADEQFF. The CDR3 bases are TGTGCCATCGAGGGACCCCCAGCAGATGAGCAGTTCTTC.

The chain couples TRBV28 to TRBJ2-5; D possibly corresponds to TRBD2 (5 bases). The DNA end lines up better with TRBJ2-7; the J call may be wrong. The CDR3 runs 15 residues. CDR1 and CDR2 from the germline V gene are MDHEN and SYDVKM. The CDR3 loop reads CASSLPGSVRYEQYF. CDR3 sequence (DNA): TGTGCCAGCAGTTTACCCGGTAGCGTGCGGTACGAGCAGTACTTC.

This clonotype was seen many times. This may come from a read error, since a much larger clone is one base off. The CDR3 here is CASSDTSGDYEQYF. Written as DNA, the CDR3 is TGTGCCAGCAGCGACACTAGCGGGGATTACGAGCAGTACTTC. This chain joins TRBV7-2 and TRBJ2-7; TRBD2 agrees at 10 bases. CDR1 is SGHTA and CDR2 is FQGNSA in the germline V gene. J was trimmed by 4 bases and V by 5 bases; bases with no gene match: 5. The CDR3 runs 14 residues.

The CDR3 loop reads CASRLWGGELFF. The CDR3 DNA reads TGCGCCAGCAGGTTGTGGGGCGGGGAGCTGTTTTTT. The chain combines TRBV10-1 with TRBJ2-2; the D is unclear. CDR1 WNHNN and CDR2 SYGVQD come from the germline V gene (reference sequence). CDR3 length equals 12 residues. V was pared by 6 bases and J by 7 bases, with 9 bases between.

This clonotype showed up just a few times. The chain links TRBV28 to TRBJ2-1; D is possibly TRBD2 (5 bases). The CDR3 is 16 residues long. Germline assignment: CDR1 MDHEN and CDR2 SYDVKM. The V end lost 2 bases, the J end lost 2 bases, and 13 bases lay between the germline ends. This chain's CDR3 is CASSLEEEGPYNEQFF. In DNA, the CDR3 is TGTGCCAGCAGTTTAGAAGAAGAGGGCCCCTACAATGAGCAGTTCTTC.

CDR3 in amino acids: CASSLGSGVNEQYF. CDR3 coding DNA: TGTGCCAGCAGCCTTGGGAGCGGGGTAAATGAGCAGTACTTC. The chain is built from TRBV5-6 and TRBJ2-5; 7 bases line up with TRBD2. The CDR3 spans 14 residues. J gave up 11 bases and V 4 bases, and 14 bases lay outside the gene matches. From germline, CDR1 is SGHDT and CDR2 YYEEEE.

The chain couples TRBV20-1 to TRBJ2-7; tentative D call: TRBD2 (5 bases). This CDR3 region has 13 residues. CDR1 is DFQATT and CDR2 is SNEGSKA in the germline V gene (reference sequence). V lost 0 bases and J 6 bases, leaving 12 bases between the germline ends. The CDR3 nucleotides are TGCAGTGCTAGAGACGCCAGAGGAGGCGAGCAGTACTTC. Translated, it gives CSARDARGGEQYF.